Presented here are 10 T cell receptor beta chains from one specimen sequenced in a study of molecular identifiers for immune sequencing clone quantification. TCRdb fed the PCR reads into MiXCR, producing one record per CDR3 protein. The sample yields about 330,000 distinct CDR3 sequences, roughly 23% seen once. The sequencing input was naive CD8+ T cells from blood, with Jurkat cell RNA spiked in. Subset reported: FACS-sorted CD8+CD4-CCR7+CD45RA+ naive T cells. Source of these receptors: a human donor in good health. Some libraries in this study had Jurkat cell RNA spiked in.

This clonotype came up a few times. CDR3 bases: TGTGCCAGCAGCCCCCGGACAGGTCCCGAGCAGTACTTC. It is translated as CASSPRTGPEQYF. The rearrangement uses TRBV11-3 and TRBJ2-7; TRBD1 agrees at 7 bases. Germline CDR1 is SGHNT and CDR2 is YENEEA. J gave up 6 bases and V 5 bases, and 7 bases lay outside the gene matches. The CDR3 sequence is 13 residues long.

The CDR3 DNA reads as TGTGCCAGCAGCTTATTGGGGACTCGAACGGATACGCAGTATTTT. Residues: CASSLLGTRTDTQYF. This chain connects TRBV7-2 to TRBJ2-3; possibly TRBD2 for D (6 bases). The ends were cut back, 2 bases at V and 6 bases at J, with 15 bases in the middle. Germline V gene data show CDR1 as SGHTA and CDR2 as FQGNSA. The CDR3 runs to 15 residues.

The CDR3 reads CASSPVQGFTGELFF. In DNA form, the CDR3 reads TGTGCCAGCAGCCCCGTACAGGGTTTCACCGGGGAGCTGTTTTTT. The chain uses TRBV5-6 and TRBJ2-2, with TRBD1 as a possible D gene (6 bases). Trimming pared 4 bases from V and 4 bases from J, leaving 14 bases between. The CDR3 has 15 residues. Germline V gene sequence: CDR1 SGHDT, CDR2 YYEEEE.

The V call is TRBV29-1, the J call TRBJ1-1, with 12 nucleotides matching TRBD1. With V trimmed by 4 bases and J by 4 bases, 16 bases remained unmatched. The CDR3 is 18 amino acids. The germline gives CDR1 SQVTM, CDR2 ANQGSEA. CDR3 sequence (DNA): TGCAGCGTTGTGGGGACAGGGGGCAAAACGGCCCTGAGCACTGAAGCTTTCTTT. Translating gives CSVVGTGGKTALSTEAFF.

CDR3 in amino acids: CSARTSGGRFGTDTQYF. DNA of the CDR3: TGCAGTGCTAGGACTAGCGGGGGGCGTTTCGGCACAGATACGCAGTATTTT. This chain connects TRBV20-1 to TRBJ2-3; TRBD2 matches 13 bases. CDR3 size: 17 residues. The J segment lost 1 base and the V segment lost 3 bases, leaving 7 bases of the junction unmatched. Germline V gene sequence: CDR1 DFQATT, CDR2 SNEGSKA (reference sequence).

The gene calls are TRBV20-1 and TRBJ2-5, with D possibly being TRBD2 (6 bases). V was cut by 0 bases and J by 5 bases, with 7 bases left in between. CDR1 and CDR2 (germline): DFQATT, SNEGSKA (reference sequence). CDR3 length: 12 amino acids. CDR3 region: CSARDGSETQYF. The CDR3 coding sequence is TGCAGTGCTAGAGACGGGAGTGAGACCCAGTACTTC.

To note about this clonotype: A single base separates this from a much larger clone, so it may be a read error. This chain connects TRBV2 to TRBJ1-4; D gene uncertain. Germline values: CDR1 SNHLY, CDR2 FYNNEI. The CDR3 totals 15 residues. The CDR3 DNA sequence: TGTTCCAGCCTAAAAAGTCTCGCAACTAATGAAAAACTGTTTTTT. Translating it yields CSSLKSLATNEKLFF.

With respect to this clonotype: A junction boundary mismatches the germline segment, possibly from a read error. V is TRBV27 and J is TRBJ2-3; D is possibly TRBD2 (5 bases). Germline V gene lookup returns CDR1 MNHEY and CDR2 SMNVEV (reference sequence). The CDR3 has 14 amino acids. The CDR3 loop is CASSSGSNRDMQYF. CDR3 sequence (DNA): TGTGCCAGCAGTTCCGGGTCCAATCGGGATATGCAGTATTTT.

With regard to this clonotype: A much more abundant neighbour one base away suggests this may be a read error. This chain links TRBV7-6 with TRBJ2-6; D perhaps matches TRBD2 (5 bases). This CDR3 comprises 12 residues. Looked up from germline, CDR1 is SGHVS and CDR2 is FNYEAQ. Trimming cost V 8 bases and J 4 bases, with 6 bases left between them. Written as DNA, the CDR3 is TGTGCCAGCCCGGGGGGGGCCAACGTCCTGACTTTC. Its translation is CASPGGANVLTF.

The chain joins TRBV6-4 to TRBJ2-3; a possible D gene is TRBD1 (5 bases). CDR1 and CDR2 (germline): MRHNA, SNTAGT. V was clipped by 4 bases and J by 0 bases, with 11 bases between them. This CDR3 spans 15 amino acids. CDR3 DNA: TGTGCCAGCAGTGGCGGACATGCTAGCACAGATACGCAGTATTTT. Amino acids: CASSGGHASTDTQYF.